The 9 T cell receptor beta chains listed next were all sequenced from one sample in a study of CD8 T cells in ankylosing spondylitis (dated by TCRdb to the late 2010s). Overall results and qualifications from the work: Blood from ankylosing spondylitis patients appeared to be characterized by a TCR beta motif composed of about 8 highly homologous amino acid variants.

The library was produced with 5' RACE. Sequencing took place on an Illumina HiSeq 2500. The public reads were reanalyzed by TCRdb: fastp trimming at Q25, MiXCR alignment, in-frame beta chains only. Rows with one shared CDR3 protein collapse into an entry with the most common genes and DNA. Within this sample are approximately 400,000 distinct CDR3 sequences, with roughly a sixth of them counted one time only. The ten biggest clones cover 0.95% to 1.1% of the sample. These receptors have no known antigen. Specimen: blood, either unsorted or a sorted T cell fraction (not recorded which). Receptors originate from a male donor with ankylosing spondylitis.

This clonotype was recorded a few times. The chain carries TRBV20-1 and TRBJ1-3; 9 bases line up with TRBD1. The CDR3 loop spans 13 amino acids. Germline V gene sequence: CDR1 DFQATT, CDR2 SNEGSKA (reference sequence). V shed 2 bases and J 6 bases; nucleotides not matched to a gene: 2. CDR3 sequence: CSARTGGANTIYF. The CDR3 DNA reads TGCAGTGCTAGAACAGGGGGCGCAAACACCATATATTTT.

The chain links TRBV4-3 to TRBJ1-6; 8 bases line up with TRBD1. The CDR3 length is 15 residues. Germline V gives CDR1 LGHNA, CDR2 YSLEER. V shed 5 bases and J 5 bases; nucleotides not matched to a gene: 5. This CDR3 reads CASSVLTGDNSPLHF. The CDR3 nucleotides are TGCGCCAGCAGCGTCCTGACAGGGGATAATTCACCCCTCCACTTT.

J is TRBJ1-5 and V is TRBV20-1; D not resolved. The length of the CDR3 is 16 residues. V lost 3 bases, J lost 2 bases, and 17 bases lay in between. Germline V lookup: CDR1 DFQATT, CDR2 SNEGSKA (reference sequence). The CDR3 DNA reads as TGCAGTGCTAGGGCCGGAGGTTCTGGGGGCAATCAGCCCCAGCATTTT. This gives the protein CSARAGGSGGNQPQHF.

This clonotype was detected many times. V usage is TRBV7-8 and J usage is TRBJ2-7; 10 bases are a match to TRBD2. This CDR3 is built from 17 residues. The J segment lost 2 bases and the V segment lost 2 bases, leaving 9 bases of the junction unmatched. The germline V gene encodes CDR1 SGHVS and CDR2 FQNEAQ. CDR3 in DNA: TGTGCCAGCAGCTTAAAGGAGACTAGCGGGTTCCCCTACGAGCAGTACTTC. Translating it yields CASSLKETSGFPYEQYF.

The sample holds a few counts of this clonotype. The gene calls are TRBV6-2 or TRBV6-3 and TRBJ2-3, with 11 bases fitting TRBD2. Germline CDR1 is MNHEY and CDR2 is SVGEGT. This CDR3 region has 16 residues. J gave up 2 bases and V 4 bases, and 5 bases lay outside the gene matches. The DNA for the CDR3 is TGTGCCAGCAGTTTTCTAGCGGGAGGAGTCACAGATACGCAGTATTTT. Translated, it gives CASSFLAGGVTDTQYF.

This clonotype has at least ten counts. This chain connects TRBV5-1 to TRBJ2-4; 7 bases agree with TRBD2. J was trimmed by 7 bases and V by 6 bases; bases with no gene match: 13. Germline values: CDR1 SGHRS, CDR2 YFSETQ. CDR3 size: 15 residues. Here the CDR3 reads CASNFGSGSANIQYF. The CDR3, as DNA: TGCGCCAGCAATTTTGGTAGCGGGTCCGCCAACATTCAGTACTTC. Variable domain in full (rest from reference TRBV5-1 and TRBJ2-4): KAGVTQTPRYLIKTRGQQVTLSCSPISGHRSVSWYQQTPGQGLQFLFEYFSETQRNKGNFPGRFSGRQFSNSRSEMNVSTLELGDSALYLCASNFGSGSANIQYFGAGTRLSVL.

The V call is TRBV12-3 or TRBV12-4, the J call TRBJ2-7; 8 nucleotides line up with TRBD1. CDR3 length: 15 amino acids. The trim removed 4 bases at V and 5 bases at J, leaving 10 bases unmatched. CDR3 protein: CASSSRRGRVNEQYF. As DNA, the CDR3 is TGTGCCAGCAGTTCCCGCAGGGGGCGAGTGAACGAGCAGTACTTC.

The chain uses TRBV11-2 and TRBJ1-1, with unresolved D. Deletions cut 2 bases from V and 0 bases from J, with 16 bases between. CDR1 and CDR2 from the germline V gene are SGHAT and FQNNGV. This CDR3 is 17 amino acids long. The CDR3 DNA sequence: TGTGCCAGCAGCTTAAGACCCCCGACCACTATGAACACTGAAGCTTTCTTT. This sequence encodes CASSLRPPTTMNTEAFF.

The genes are TRBV6-2 or TRBV6-3 and TRBJ1-4; D remains unclear. The V gene lost 6 bases and the J gene lost 2 bases, with 13 bases spanning the gap. CDR3 length: 15 amino acids. In germline, CDR1 is MNHEY, CDR2 SVGEGT. The CDR3 here is CASSDGVATNEKLFF. In nucleotides, the CDR3 is TGTGCCAGCAGCGACGGGGTGGCGACTAATGAAAAACTGTTTTTT.